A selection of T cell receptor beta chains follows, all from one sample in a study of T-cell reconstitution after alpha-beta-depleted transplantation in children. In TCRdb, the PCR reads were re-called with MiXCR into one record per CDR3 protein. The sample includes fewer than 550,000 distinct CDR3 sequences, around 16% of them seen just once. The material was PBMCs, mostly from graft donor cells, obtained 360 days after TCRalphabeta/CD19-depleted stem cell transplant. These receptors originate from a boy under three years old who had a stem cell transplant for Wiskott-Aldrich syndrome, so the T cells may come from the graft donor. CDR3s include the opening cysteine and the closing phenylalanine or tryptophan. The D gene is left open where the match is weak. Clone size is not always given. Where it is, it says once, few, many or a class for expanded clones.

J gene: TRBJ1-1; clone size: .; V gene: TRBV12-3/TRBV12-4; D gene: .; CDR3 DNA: TGTGCCAGCAGTTGGGGGGCAGAAGCTTTCTTT; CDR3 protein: CASSWGAEAFF
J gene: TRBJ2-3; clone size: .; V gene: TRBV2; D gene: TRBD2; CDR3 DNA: TGTGCCAGCAGTGTTCCCGCTTGGACTAGCCCCGATACGCAGTATTTT; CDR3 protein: CASSVPAWTSPDTQYF
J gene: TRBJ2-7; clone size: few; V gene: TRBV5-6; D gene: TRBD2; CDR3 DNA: TGTGCCAGCAGCGAGCGGGAGCCCTACGAGCAGTACTTC; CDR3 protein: CASSEREPYEQYF
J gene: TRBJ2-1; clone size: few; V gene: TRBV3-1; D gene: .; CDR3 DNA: TGTGCCAGCAGCCAAGAACTCGCAGGGCCTGCCTACAATGAGCAGTTCTTC; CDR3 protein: CASSQELAGPAYNEQFF
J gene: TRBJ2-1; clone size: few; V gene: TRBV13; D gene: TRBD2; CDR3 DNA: TGTGCCAGCAGCCCCAGACTAGCGGGGGGATTCAATGAGCAGTTCTTC; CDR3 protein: CASSPRLAGGFNEQFF
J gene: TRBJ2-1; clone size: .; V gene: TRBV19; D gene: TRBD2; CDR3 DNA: TGTGCCAGTAGTATACTGCTCCCTAGCGGGAGCTCCTACAATGAGCAGTTCTTC; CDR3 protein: CASSILLPSGSSYNEQFF
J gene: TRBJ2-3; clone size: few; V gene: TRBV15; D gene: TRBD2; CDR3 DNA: TGTGCCACCAGTAGCGGGGGCACAGATACGCAGTATTTT; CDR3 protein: CATSSGGTDTQYF
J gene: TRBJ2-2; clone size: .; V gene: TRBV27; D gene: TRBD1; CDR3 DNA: TGTGCCAGCAGGGGACAGGGGGCCGGGGAGCTGTTTTTT; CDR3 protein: CASRGQGAGELFF
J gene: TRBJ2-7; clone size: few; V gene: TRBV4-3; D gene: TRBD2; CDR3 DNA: TGCGCCAGCAGCCGAGACCTAGCGGGTCCCTCCTACGAGCAGTACTTC; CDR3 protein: CASSRDLAGPSYEQYF
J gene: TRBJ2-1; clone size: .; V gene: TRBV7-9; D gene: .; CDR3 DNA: TGTGCCAGCACCCTCAGGGGTCTAGCGGATGAGCAGTTCTTC; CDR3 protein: CASTLRGLADEQFF
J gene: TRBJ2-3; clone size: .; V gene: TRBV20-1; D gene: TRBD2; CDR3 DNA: TGCAGTGCTAGAGATTGGACTAGCAGGCTCACAGATACGCAGTATTTT; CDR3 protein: CSARDWTSRLTDTQYF
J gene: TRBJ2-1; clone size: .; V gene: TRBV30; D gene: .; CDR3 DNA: TGTGCCTGGTCCGGGACCTACGAGCAGTTCTTC; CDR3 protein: CAWSGTYEQFF
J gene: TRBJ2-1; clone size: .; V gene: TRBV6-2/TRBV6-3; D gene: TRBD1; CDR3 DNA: TGTGCCGCAAGGAGGACAGGGGGCTACAATGAGAAGTTCTTC; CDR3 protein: CAARRTGGYNEKFF
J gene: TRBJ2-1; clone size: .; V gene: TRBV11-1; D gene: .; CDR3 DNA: TGTGCCAGCAGCGAACGGCGAGCGGGGGGGACAGGGATCAATGAGCAGTTCTTC; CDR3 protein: CASSERRAGGTGINEQFF
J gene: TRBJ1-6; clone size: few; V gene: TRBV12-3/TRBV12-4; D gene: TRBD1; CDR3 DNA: TGTGCCAGCAGGCCCGGACAGGGGGGTTCACCCCTCCACTTT; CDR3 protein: CASRPGQGGSPLHF
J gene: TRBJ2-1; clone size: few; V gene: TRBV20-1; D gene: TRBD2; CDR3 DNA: TGCAGTGCTAGTGTTTTTCGGGGGGGTTACAATGAGCAGTTCTTC; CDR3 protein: CSASVFRGGYNEQFF
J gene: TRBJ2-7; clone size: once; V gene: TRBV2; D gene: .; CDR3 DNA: TGTGCCAGCAGGCCAGACAGGATCTTCTACGAGCAGTACTTC; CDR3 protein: CASRPDRIFYEQYF
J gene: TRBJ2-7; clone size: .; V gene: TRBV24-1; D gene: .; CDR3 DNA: TGTGCCACCAGTGATGCCCACGGGATCCACGAGCAGTACTTC; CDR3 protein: CATSDAHGIHEQYF
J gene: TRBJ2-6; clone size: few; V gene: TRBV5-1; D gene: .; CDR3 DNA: TGCGCCAGCAGCTTGAAGAGCTCTGGGGCCAACGTCCTGACTTTC; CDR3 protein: CASSLKSSGANVLTF
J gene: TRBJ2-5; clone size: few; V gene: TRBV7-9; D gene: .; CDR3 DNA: TGTGCCAGCAGCTTAGGAATGGCGTCCTCTAGGGAGACCCAGTACTTC; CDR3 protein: CASSLGMASSRETQYF
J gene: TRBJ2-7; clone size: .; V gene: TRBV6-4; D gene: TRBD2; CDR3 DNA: TGTGCCAACCGGACTAGCGGGGGTCTCTACGAGCAGTACTTC; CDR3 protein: CANRTSGGLYEQYF
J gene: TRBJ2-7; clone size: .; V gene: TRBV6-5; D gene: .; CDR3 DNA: TGTGCCAGCGGCTCAGCATTCGAGCAGTACTTC; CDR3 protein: CASGSAFEQYF
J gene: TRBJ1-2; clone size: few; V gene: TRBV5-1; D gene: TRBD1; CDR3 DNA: TGCGCCAGCAGCTCCGGACAGGGGAGTTTCTATGGCTACACCTTC; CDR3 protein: CASSSGQGSFYGYTF
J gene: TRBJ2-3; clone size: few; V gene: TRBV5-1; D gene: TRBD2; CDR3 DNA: TGCGCCAGCGCCACTTTAGCGGGGGCTGATACGCAGTATTTT; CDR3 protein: CASATLAGADTQYF
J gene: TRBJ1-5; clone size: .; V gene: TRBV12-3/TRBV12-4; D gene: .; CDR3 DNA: TGTGCCAGCAGTTTAGCAGGGGTTCATGGCAATCAGCCCCAGCATTTT; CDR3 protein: CASSLAGVHGNQPQHF